The 22 T cell receptor beta chains given below trace back to one sample, sequenced in a study of T cells in Graves' hyperthyroidism and ophthalmopathy. Amplification of TCR beta CDR3 regions used RNA as the template. Initially, a first-round RT-PCR of the TCR CDR3 employed the HTBI primer set. TCRdb processed the multiplex PCR reads anew with MiXCR; each CDR3 protein has one entry. The sample holds about 570,000 distinct CDR3 sequences, just over 45% seen once. Material for sequencing was peripheral blood or thyroid tissue (not recorded which). These receptors originate from an adult woman with Graves' disease, either hyperthyroidism or ophthalmopathy (not recorded which).

This clonotype has a count of ten or more. V usage is TRBV12-3 or TRBV12-4 and J usage is TRBJ1-1; D ambiguous. The germline V and J ends were trimmed by 10 bases and 0 bases, with 12 bases remaining between them. This CDR3 comprises 13 residues. The CDR3 nucleotides read TGTGCCAAAATCCGAAGGTTGAACACTGAAGCTTTCTTT. It yields the protein CAKIRRLNTEAFF.

This clonotype was detected many times. The chain employs TRBV7-9 and TRBJ2-6, with D possibly being TRBD2 (6 bases). Trimming removed 5 bases from V and 0 bases from J, with 11 bases in between. This CDR3 spans 16 amino acids. The germline CDR1 and CDR2 sequences are SEHNR and FQNEAQ (reference sequence). CDR3 in DNA: TGTGCCAGCAGCCCGGGACTCTACTCTGGGGCCAACGTCCTGACTTTC. It yields the protein CASSPGLYSGANVLTF.

Here the CDR3 DNA reads TGTGCCAGCAGCCTTGAGGGCTGGGGAAACTATGGCTACACCTTC. This sequence encodes CASSLEGWGNYGYTF. The rearrangement links TRBV12-3 or TRBV12-4 to TRBJ1-2; D gene ambiguous. The CDR3 has 15 residues. Trimming took 6 bases from V and 2 from J, leaving 16 bases between them.

This rearrangement joins TRBV2 to TRBJ1-1; D is undetermined. The length of the CDR3 is 11 residues. CDR1 SNHLY and CDR2 FYNNEI come from the germline V gene. Trimming took 7 bases from V and 1 from J, leaving 4 bases between them. The DNA for the CDR3 is TGTGCCAGCATGCCGAACACTGAAGCTTTCTTT. The encoded protein is CASMPNTEAFF. Full variable domain (remainder filled in from reference TRBV2 and TRBJ1-1): EPEVTQTPSHQVTQMGQEVILRCVPISNHLYFYWYRQILGQKVEFLVSFYNNEISEKSEIFDDQFSVERPDGSNFTLKIRSTKLEDSAMYFCASMPNTEAFFGQGTRLTVV.

In its sample, this clonotype was seen a few times. V and J are TRBV7-8 and TRBJ1-3; 7 bases are shared with TRBD1. Germline CDR1 SGHVS, CDR2 FQNEAQ. V lost 5 bases to trimming and J lost 6 bases; unmatched junction nucleotides: 7. This CDR3 is built from 14 residues. CDR3 nucleotide sequence: TGTGCCAGCAGCACAGGGGTAGCGTCAAACACCATATATTTT. It specifies CASSTGVASNTIYF.

The chain recombines TRBV2 with TRBJ1-2; TRBD1 matches 10 bases. Unmatched junction bases numbered 4, after V lost 7 bases and J lost 8 bases. Germline lookup yields CDR1 SNHLY and CDR2 FYNNEI. There are 12 residues in the CDR3. Written as DNA, the CDR3 is TGTGCCAGCAATAGGGACAGGGGCGGCTACACCTTC. Its translation is CASNRDRGGYTF.

This clonotype has ten or more counts. The V and J genes are TRBV10-1 and TRBJ2-7, with 9 bases lining up with TRBD1. The CDR3 extends over 13 amino acids. V dropped 5 bases and J dropped 6; count of bases not matched to a gene: 5. Germline V gene lookup returns CDR1 WNHNN and CDR2 SYGVQD (reference sequence). The CDR3 nucleotides read TGCGCCAGCAGTAGGGACAGGGCGGGCGAGCAGTACTTC. As protein: CASSRDRAGEQYF.

V and J are TRBV15 and TRBJ2-2, with D unresolved. V gave up 1 base and J gave up 6 bases, with 12 bases separating them. The CDR3 covers 15 residues. Germline CDR1 LNHNV, CDR2 YYDKDF (reference sequence). CDR3 protein: CATSRGKGLPGELFF. The CDR3 DNA reads TGTGCCACCAGCAGAGGGAAGGGCCTGCCCGGGGAGCTGTTTTTT.

This clonotype appeared many times. The chain recombines TRBV6-1 with TRBJ2-7; D is unclear. CDR1 MNHNS and CDR2 SASEGT come from the germline V gene. Trimming took 5 bases from V and 3 from J, leaving 8 bases between them. The CDR3 spans 12 residues. The CDR3 coding sequence is TGTGCCAGCAGTCCCCTTGGCTACGAGCAGTACTTC. Its protein product is CASSPLGYEQYF.

This clonotype showed up just a few times. The V gene is TRBV4-2, the J gene TRBJ2-5; tentatively, D is TRBD2 (6 bases). Trimming cost V 4 bases and J 2 bases, with 8 bases left between them. The germline gives CDR1 LGHNA, CDR2 YNFKEQ. The CDR3 is made up of 13 amino acids. The CDR3 DNA reads TGTGCCAGCAGCCCTAGCGATCAAGAGACCCAGTACTTC. As protein: CASSPSDQETQYF.

The sample holds many counts of this clonotype. This rearrangement joins TRBV7-9 to TRBJ1-4, with a tentative D call TRBD1 (6 bases). Trimming stripped 3 bases from V and 0 bases from J, with 17 bases between. Germline CDR1 SEHNR, CDR2 FQNEAQ (reference sequence). The CDR3 is 18 amino acids. DNA of the CDR3: TGTGCCAGCAGCTTCCCCGCAGGACAGCCCACAACTAATGAAAAACTGTTTTTT. Amino acids: CASSFPAGQPTTNEKLFF. Variable domain in full (rest from reference TRBV7-9 and TRBJ1-4): DTGVSQNPRHKITKRGQNVTFRCDPISEHNRLYWYRQTLGQGPEFLTYFQNEAQLEKSRLLSDRFSAERPKGSFSTLEIQRTEQGDSAMYLCASSFPAGQPTTNEKLFFGSGTQLSVL.

J is TRBJ1-1 and V is TRBV19; D not certain. The V gene's germline CDR1 is LNHDA and CDR2 SQIVND (reference sequence). This CDR3 has 13 residues. The V gene lost 4 bases and the J gene lost 5 bases, with 11 bases spanning the gap. CDR3 loop: CASSSGIWTEAFF. In nucleotides, the CDR3 is TGTGCCAGTAGTAGCGGAATTTGGACTGAAGCTTTCTTT.

The chain joins TRBV20-1 to TRBJ2-7, with a tentative D call TRBD1 (6 bases). This CDR3 has 11 amino acids. V lost 6 bases, J lost 3 bases, and 9 bases lay in between. CDR1 and CDR2 from the germline V gene are DFQATT and SNEGSKA (reference sequence). The DNA of the CDR3 is TGCAGTGCAGTACAGGGCTACGAGCAGTACTTC. Its protein is CSAVQGYEQYF.

This clonotype was seen at least ten times. V gene TRBV4-1 combines with J gene TRBJ1-1; D unresolved. The V end lost 4 bases, the J end lost 4 bases, and 16 bases lay between the germline ends. The CDR3 totals 15 residues. Germline V lookup: CDR1 MGHRA, CDR2 YSYEKL. The CDR3 here is CASSPVSGRGTEAFF. DNA for the CDR3: TGCGCCAGCAGCCCAGTGTCAGGCAGAGGCACTGAAGCTTTCTTT.

The chain recombines TRBV10-3 with TRBJ2-5; D may match TRBD1 or TRBD2 (5 bases each). With 2 bases removed from V and 3 bases from J, the gap between germline ends came to 13 bases. Germline lookup yields CDR1 ENHRY and CDR2 SYGVKD. CDR3 size: 15 residues. The CDR3 here is CAISEEGMVEETQYF. CDR3 nucleotides: TGTGCCATCAGTGAGGAGGGGATGGTGGAAGAGACCCAGTACTTC.

This clonotype was detected once. The chain uses TRBV7-3 and TRBJ2-2, with D perhaps given as TRBD1 or TRBD2 (5 bases each). CDR1 is SGHTA, CDR2 FQGTGA, per germline. The CDR3 length is 15 residues. V shed 2 bases and J shed 4 bases, with 11 bases lying between them. DNA of the CDR3: TGTGCCAGCAGCTTAGGGACCGGGGCCACCGGGGAGCTGTTTTTT. Amino acid sequence: CASSLGTGATGELFF.

This clonotype has a count of ten or more. This rearrangement joins TRBV25-1 to TRBJ2-5; 11 bases align to TRBD2. The CDR3 contains 16 residues. Trimming cost V 1 base and J 1 base; bases outside gene matches: 2. CDR1 is MGHDK, CDR2 SYGVNS, per germline. CDR3 sequence reads: CASSELTSGAQETQYF. In nucleotides, the CDR3 is TGTGCCAGCAGTGAATTGACTAGCGGGGCCCAAGAGACCCAGTACTTC.

The V call is TRBV6-1, the J call TRBJ2-6, with D possibly TRBD2 on 5 matching bases. Looked up from germline, CDR1 is MNHNS and CDR2 is SASEGT. The CDR3 covers 15 residues. Trimming left V 6 bases short and J 4 bases short, with 13 bases between. The CDR3 spells CASSSRGLGANVLTF. CDR3 coding DNA: TGTGCCAGCAGCTCCCGGGGTTTAGGGGCCAACGTCCTGACTTTC.

This clonotype was observed many times. The chain joins TRBV7-9 to TRBJ2-7, with 7 bases identical to TRBD2. V lost 0 bases, J lost 3 bases, and 2 bases stayed unmatched. This CDR3 spans 14 amino acids. Germline V gene sequence: CDR1 SEHNR, CDR2 FQNEAQ (reference sequence). The CDR3 DNA follows: TGTGCCAGCAGCTTAGCGGGGAGGGGCTACGAGCAGTACTTC. It translates to CASSLAGRGYEQYF.

This clonotype was found many times. The chain uses TRBV5-1 and TRBJ2-7; D may be TRBD2 (5 bases). V shed 3 bases and J shed 1 base, with 17 bases lying between them. The CDR3 totals 16 residues. From germline, CDR1 is SGHRS and CDR2 YFSETQ. CDR3 DNA sequence: TGCGCCAGCAGCTCCCATGACGGATCGGGATCCTACGAGCAGTACTTC. This encodes CASSSHDGSGSYEQYF.

This clonotype came up many times. The chain employs TRBV7-9 and TRBJ2-7; TRBD1 agrees at 8 bases. The CDR3 loop spans 17 amino acids. V gave up 5 bases and J gave up 7 bases; unmatched junction bases: 19. Germline CDR1 SEHNR, CDR2 FQNEAQ (reference sequence). The CDR3 DNA sequence: TGTGCCAGCAGCCTCGTGCGGACAGGGCCTCTTTCCAATGAGCAGTACTTC. It codes for CASSLVRTGPLSNEQYF.

The rearrangement uses TRBV7-9 and TRBJ1-2; no clear D gene. The CDR3 is made up of 16 amino acids. V lost 5 bases to trimming and J lost 7 bases, with 23 bases between them. Germline V gene data show CDR1 as SEHNR and CDR2 as FQNEAQ (reference sequence). The CDR3 DNA is TGTGCCAGCAGCCTAAGAACCGAGACATCAGCAGGTGGCTACACCTTC. Protein product: CASSLRTETSAGGYTF.